Detailed here is one T cell receptor (beta chain). Its target is unknown. Profiling relied on immunoSEQ multiplex PCR, and the TCRdb table lists in-frame clones only, not all of them. This table holds some 64,000 clones, roughly 90% found once. This sample stems from a study of OX40 agonist ivuxolimab in advanced cancers. Study information: Each patient was given ivuxolimab into a vein every 2 weeks, at 0.01 to 10 mg/kg.

In germline, CDR1 is LGHNA, CDR2 YSLEER. The CDR3 extends over 16 amino acids. V gave up 4 bases and J gave up 1 base, with 17 bases separating them. Study-wide results and limits: Researchers report that CD8+ T cells had, on average, more expanded clones than CD4+. At 0.1 to 3.0 mg/kg and by week 6, CD4+ and CD8+ T cells in the blood had expanded clonally.

Researchers took blood at baseline, on cycle 4 day 1, and on cycle 7 day 1. The genes are TRBV4-3 and TRBJ2-7, with D perhaps matching TRBD1 or TRBD2 (5 bases each). This sequence originates from an adult with an advanced solid tumor such as melanoma, head and neck, liver or kidney cancer. Sequenced material: CD4+ or CD8+ T cells sorted from blood, taken in a trial of the OX40 agonist ivuxolimab. The CDR3 is CASSPGYGAYSYEQYF. CDR3 coding DNA: TGCGCCAGCAGCCCAGGATACGGGGCCTATTCCTACGAGCAGTACTTC.